A selection of T cell receptor beta chains follows, all from one sample in a study of CD8 T cell repertoires and HIV-1 epitope variants. TCRdb's table, derived via immunoSEQ multiplex PCR, lists solely in-frame clones and lacks some. The sample has some 6,000 clones; roughly three fifths are singletons. What these receptors recognize is not known. The sequenced sample was cultured CD8+ T cells derived from PBMCs. The receptors originated from a male donor with HIV. Each CDR3 is given with its conserved first and last residue. The D gene is left open where the match is weak. Clone size is shown for a subset of rows, as once, few, many or a class of expanded clone.

v_call	j_call	clone_size	d_call	cdr3_nt	cdr3_aa
TRBV10-1	TRBJ2-5	-	TRBD2	TGCGCCAGCAGTGAGGCTACTAGCGGGACAGAGACCCAGTACTTC	CASSEATSGTETQYF
TRBV5-4	TRBJ2-7	-	-	TGTGCCAGCAGCTTGAGTGTTGACGAGCAGTACTTC	CASSLSVDEQYF
TRBV19	TRBJ1-5	-	-	TGTGCCAGTAGTGTCGGGGAATGGGGCAATCAGCCCCAGCATTTT	CASSVGEWGNQPQHF
TRBV21-1	TRBJ1-1	few	-	TGTGCCAGCAGTAGAGGCACTGAAGCTTTCTTT	CASSRGTEAFF
TRBV18	TRBJ2-5	once	TRBD1	TGTGCCAGCTCACTACAGGGGGCCCTGGAGACCCAGTACTTC	CASSLQGALETQYF
TRBV5-6	TRBJ1-2	few	-	TGTGCCAGCAGCTTGGGGGAGCTCTATGGCTACACCTTC	CASSLGELYGYTF
TRBV7-8	TRBJ2-7	once	TRBD2	TGTGCCAGCATGGGGGGGGGTAACTCCTACGAGCAGTACTTC	CASMGGGNSYEQYF
TRBV28	TRBJ2-7	few	-	TGTGCCAGCAAAATCATCGAATCGGGCCACGAGCAGTACTTC	CASKIIESGHEQYF
TRBV28	TRBJ2-1	-	TRBD1	TGTGCCAGCAGCCCCGGGACAGGGGTTAATGAGCAGTTCTTC	CASSPGTGVNEQFF
TRBV6-6	TRBJ1-1	-	-	TGTGCCAGCTGGGAGCTGGGGGGGAACACTGAAGCTTTCTTT	CASWELGGNTEAFF
TRBV19	TRBJ2-3	-	-	TGTGCCAGTAGTACCAGCGGAGCACCCCCCACAGATACGCAGTATTTT	CASSTSGAPPTDTQYF
TRBV7-6	TRBJ1-5	-	-	TGTGCCAGCAGCCCATCGATCAATCAGCCCCAGCATTTT	CASSPSINQPQHF
TRBV2	TRBJ1-2	-	-	TGTGCCAGCAGGATACCGGGGGACTATGGCTACACCTTC	CASRIPGDYGYTF
TRBV5-1	TRBJ2-1	-	TRBD1	TGCGCCAGCAGGACAGGGGAGGATGAGCAGTTCTTC	CASRTGEDEQFF
TRBV29-1	TRBJ2-4	-	-	TGCAGCGCTCTTAGACCGGGCTTTGCCAAAAACATTCAGTACTTC	CSALRPGFAKNIQYF
TRBV5-4	TRBJ2-2	-	-	TGTGCCAGCAGCTTTCTGGGGCCCGGGGAGCTGTTTTTT	CASSFLGPGELFF
TRBV7-2	TRBJ2-1	-	TRBD1	TGTGCCAGCAGCGTTGGGACAGACCCTAGCTCCTACAATGAGCAGTTCTTC	CASSVGTDPSSYNEQFF
TRBV4-2	TRBJ1-2	-	-	TGTGCCAGCAGCCAAGCGGAGCGCCACATCGACTATGGCTACACCTTC	CASSQAERHIDYGYTF
TRBV9	TRBJ1-1	-	TRBD1	TGTGCCAGCAGTTCCCCCGGGACAGGGGTGATTTCCACTGAAGCTTTCTTT	CASSSPGTGVISTEAFF
TRBV6-5	TRBJ2-1	medium-sized	TRBD2	TGTGCCAGCAGTTACTCGACGACTAGCGGGGGTAATGAGCAGTTCTTC	CASSYSTTSGGNEQFF
TRBV28	TRBJ1-4	-	-	TGTGCCAGCAGTTTACTAGTTGATTCAACTAATGAAAAACTGTTTTTT	CASSLLVDSTNEKLFF
TRBV7-7	TRBJ2-7	few	TRBD2	TGTGCTAGCAGCCTGGGCGGGGGGGACGAGCAGTACTTC	CASSLGGGDEQYF
TRBV28	TRBJ1-1	-	TRBD1	TGTGCCAGCAGTCAAACCGGGACAGGGGTGATTTCCACTGAAGCTTTCTTT	CASSQTGTGVISTEAFF
TRBV2	TRBJ1-6	-	TRBD1	TGTGCCAGCAGTTGGGACAGGGATTCACCCCTCCACTTT	CASSWDRDSPLHF
TRBV7-2	TRBJ2-7	few	-	TGTGCCAGCAGCATAACCGCCGGGACAAATGTCGAGCAGTACTTC	CASSITAGTNVEQYF
TRBV27	TRBJ2-2	-	-	TGTGCCAGCAGAGAAGGACGGGGACAGAACACCGGGGAGCTGTTTTTT	CASREGRGQNTGELFF
TRBV5-6	TRBJ2-2	-	-	TGTGCCAGCAGCTTGCGTTACACCGGGGAGCTGTTTTTT	CASSLRYTGELFF
TRBV5-4	TRBJ2-7	-	TRBD1	TGTGCCAGCAGCTTCGACAGGGTGGACGAGCAGTACTTC	CASSFDRVDEQYF
TRBV19	TRBJ1-1	medium-sized	TRBD1	TGTGCCAGTAGGACAGGGGTGCGGAACACTGAAGCTTTCTTT	CASRTGVRNTEAFF
TRBV7-2	TRBJ2-5	-	-	TGTGCCAGCAGCTTAGCGATGGGTCCGGCAGGTGAGACCCAGTACTTC	CASSLAMGPAGETQYF
TRBV4-2	TRBJ2-3	-	-	TGTGCCAGCAGCCTCCGGTCGGAGTCGGGGGAAGATACGCAGTATTTT	CASSLRSESGEDTQYF
TRBV18	TRBJ1-1	-	-	TGTGCCAGCTCACCCGTACTAGCTACTGAAGCTTTCTTT	CASSPVLATEAFF
TRBV5-5	TRBJ1-6	-	-	TGTGCCAGCCGTTGGATGGATTCACCCCTCCACTTT	CASRWMDSPLHF
TRBV5-4	TRBJ1-1	few	-	TGTGCCAGCAGCTTGGGGACGAACACTGAAGCTTTCTTT	CASSLGTNTEAFF
TRBV7-8	TRBJ2-6	-	-	TGTGCCAGCAGCTCAGGATCTGGGGCCAACGTCCTGACTTTC	CASSSGSGANVLTF
TRBV4-3	TRBJ2-7	few	-	TGCGCCAGCAGCCAAGATCTGACATTGAACTACGAGCAGTACTTC	CASSQDLTLNYEQYF
TRBV28	TRBJ2-7	-	-	TGTGCCAGCAGTGAGCGAATGGGGAGCTCCTACGAGCAGTACTTC	CASSERMGSSYEQYF
TRBV2	TRBJ2-1	-	TRBD1	TGTGCCAGCAGAGAGCGGACAGGGGAGCCCCACAATGAGCAGTTCTTC	CASRERTGEPHNEQFF
TRBV5-6	TRBJ2-7	-	-	TGTGCCAGCAGCTCGTCTATTGGATGGCAGTACTTC	CASSSSIGWQYF
TRBV6-4	TRBJ2-2	-	TRBD2	TGTGCCAGCAGTGACGGACTAGCCCACACCGGGGAGCTGTTTTTT	CASSDGLAHTGELFF
TRBV7-8	TRBJ1-3	-	TRBD1	TGTGCCGGAGGTTTAACAGGGGACACCATATATTTT	CAGGLTGDTIYF
TRBV28	TRBJ1-2	-	-	TGTGCCAGCAGTTTATCCGGCGCCGGTGGCTACACCTTC	CASSLSGAGGYTF
TRBV7-9	TRBJ2-2	few	-	TGTGCCAGCAGCTGGACTCCGAGCACCGGGGAGCTGTTTTTT	CASSWTPSTGELFF
TRBV5-8	TRBJ1-1	-	-	TGTGCCAGCAGTTTTACAGGGAGCACTGAAGCTTTCTTT	CASSFTGSTEAFF
TRBV23-1	TRBJ2-2	-	TRBD1	TGCGCCCACGGGACAGGGACTGTCCAAGGGGAGCTGTTTTTT	CAHGTGTVQGELFF
TRBV7-9	TRBJ2-7	-	TRBD1	TGTGCCAGCAGCTTGGACCGGGACAGGGGATCTGGGTACTTC	CASSLDRDRGSGYF
TRBV19	TRBJ2-5	-	TRBD1	TGTGCCAGTAGTACCCTACAGGGGGCTGAGGAGACCCAGTACTTC	CASSTLQGAEETQYF
TRBV27	TRBJ1-2	-	-	TGTGCCAGCAGCCCGGGACGTGGATACACCTTC	CASSPGRGYTF